A single sample is the source of the 27 T cell receptor beta chains below, sequenced in a study of technical replicates of blood from several donors. This table comes from immunoSEQ multiplex PCR, and its TCRdb copy is limited to in-frame clones, with some not included. The table lists approximately 12,000 clones, about 91% of them singletons, with about 8% in the top ten. The sequenced sample was PBMCs. All receptors derive from a human donor in good health.

This chain uses TRBV6-9 with TRBJ2-3, with 8 positions matching TRBD1. Trimming took 6 bases from V and 2 from J; bases not matched to a gene: 10. The germline gives CDR1 MNHGY, CDR2 SVAAGI. There are 16 residues in the CDR3. CDR3 sequence: CASRKDRVWPTDTQYF. CDR3 bases: TGTGCCAGCAGGAAGGACAGGGTATGGCCCACAGATACGCAGTATTTT.

A remark on this clone: In the same sample, other DNA sequences code for this CDR3. The chain links TRBV27 to TRBJ2-1; TRBD2 matches at 9 bases. J lost 4 bases, V lost 0 bases, and 1 base had no gene match. The CDR3 is 15 residues long. CDR1 is MNHEY and CDR2 is SMNVEV in the germline V gene (reference sequence). The CDR3: CASSLSTSGYNEQFF. CDR3 sequence (DNA): TGTGCCAGCAGTTTATCGACTAGCGGATACAATGAGCAGTTCTTC.

As to this clone: An end of the junction does not agree with germline; a read error may underlie this. This chain uses TRBV2 with TRBJ2-3; 8 nucleotides agree with TRBD1. This CDR3 is 15 amino acids long. Germline assignment: CDR1 SNHLY and CDR2 FYNNEI. CDR3: CASSEGQGGADTQYF. For the CDR3, the DNA is TGTGCCAGCAGCGAAGGACAGGGAGGCGCAGATACGCAGTATTTT.

The chain couples TRBV6-1 to TRBJ2-3; maybe TRBD2 (6 bases). The CDR3 has 13 residues. Trimming removed 6 bases at V and 9 bases at J, with 16 bases between. CDR1 and CDR2 (germline): MNHNS, SASEGT. CDR3 in amino acids: CASRSRGEPTQYF. The CDR3 region has the DNA TGTGCCAGCAGGAGCCGCGGGGAGCCGACGCAGTATTTT.

This chain links TRBV11-2 with TRBJ2-2, with D maybe TRBD2 (5 bases). The CDR3 covers 14 residues. Germline CDR1 and CDR2: SGHAT and FQNNGV. Trimming pared 5 bases from V and 7 bases from J, leaving 14 bases between. The CDR3 sequence: CASSLTPGYGELFF. DNA of the CDR3: TGTGCCAGCAGCCTCACGCCGGGGTACGGGGAGCTGTTTTTT.

The chain couples TRBV11-2 to TRBJ1-1, with D possibly matching TRBD1 (6 bases). The V and J ends lost 5 bases and 6 bases respectively, with 13 bases between them. CDR1 is SGHAT, CDR2 FQNNGV, per germline. CDR3 size: 13 residues. Here the CDR3 DNA reads TGTGCCAGCAGCAGCGGACAGACCCCTGAAGCTTTCTTT. Its translation is CASSSGQTPEAFF.

This clone was seen once. This sequence joins TRBV5-5 and TRBJ1-5; a possible D gene is TRBD1 (6 bases). Germline V gives CDR1 SGHKS, CDR2 YYEKEE (reference sequence). The CDR3 length is 15 residues. The ends were cut back, 1 base at V and 3 bases at J, with 11 bases in the middle. The CDR3 region has the DNA TGTGCCAGCAGCTTGTTGCAGGGGTACAATCAGCCCCAGCATTTT. It yields the protein CASSLLQGYNQPQHF. Full variable domain (missing parts from reference TRBV5-5 and TRBJ1-5): DAGVTQSPTHLIKTRGQQVTLRCSPISGHKSVSWYQQVLGQGPQFIFQYYEKEERGRGNFPDRFSARQFPNYSSELNVNALLLGDSALYLCASSLLQGYNQPQHFGDGTRLSIL.

This clone was picked up one time. The gene calls are TRBV6-5 and TRBJ1-2, with 8 positions matching TRBD1. Germline V gives CDR1 MNHEY, CDR2 SVGAGI. J gave up 2 bases and V 4 bases, and 9 bases lay outside the gene matches. This CDR3 is built from 16 residues. CDR3 sequence: CASSSALRGRNYGYTF. Here the CDR3 DNA reads TGTGCCAGCAGTTCCGCTCTCAGGGGGCGCAACTATGGCTACACCTTC.

The V call is TRBV27, the J call TRBJ1-1, with TRBD1 as a possible D gene (5 bases). Deletions cut 4 bases from V and 1 base from J, with 10 bases between. The CDR3 totals 14 residues. Germline V gene sequence: CDR1 MNHEY, CDR2 SMNVEV (reference sequence). Written as DNA, the CDR3 is TGTGCCAGCAGTTACGGGACTGAGAACACTGAAGCTTTCTTT. Protein: CASSYGTENTEAFF.

V gene TRBV19 combines with J gene TRBJ2-5; no clear D gene. The CDR3 is 14 residues long. Germline lookup yields CDR1 LNHDA and CDR2 SQIVND (reference sequence). The ends were cut back, 0 bases at V and 7 bases at J, with 12 bases in the middle. CDR3 sequence (DNA): TGTGCCAGTAGTATAGAAGTCCGCCACGGGACCCAGTACTTC. Translation gives CASSIEVRHGTQYF.

The V call is TRBV9, the J call TRBJ1-4, with 10 bases lining up with TRBD1. This CDR3 has 16 residues. Germline CDR1 and CDR2: SGDLS and YYNGEE. V shed 2 bases and J 4 bases; nucleotides not matched to a gene: 5. The CDR3 protein is CASSVSTGGNNEKLFF. As DNA, the CDR3 is TGTGCCAGCAGCGTCTCGACAGGGGGCAATAATGAAAAACTGTTTTTT. Using reference TRBV9 and TRBJ1-4 for the parts outside the CDR3, the full variable domain is DSGVTQTPKHLITATGQRVTLRCSPRSGDLSVYWYQQSLDQGLQFLIQYYNGEERAKGNILERFSAQQFPDLHSELNLSSLELGDSALYFCASSVSTGGNNEKLFFGSGTQLSVL.

Turning to this clone: Sequence at one end of the junction differs from germline and may be a read error. V usage is TRBV2 and J usage is TRBJ2-5; D might be TRBD2 (5 bases). Germline V gene data show CDR1 as SNHLY and CDR2 as FYNNEI. The CDR3 covers 11 residues. In DNA form, the CDR3 reads TGTGCCAGCAGTACAACGGGGAAGTTTCACTTC. It encodes CASSTTGKFHF.

This clone was counted once. The chain recombines TRBV29-1 with TRBJ1-2; a weak D match, TRBD1 (6 bases). The CDR3 loop spans 15 amino acids. Germline V gene data show CDR1 as SQVTM and CDR2 as ANQGSEA. V lost 5 bases, J lost 4 bases, and 20 bases lay in between. The DNA of the CDR3 is TGCAGCGTTATGCCGGGACATCAGGGGATCTATGGCTACACCTTC. Amino acid sequence: CSVMPGHQGIYGYTF.

This chain connects TRBV5-1 to TRBJ2-7; TRBD2 matches at 7 bases. Trimming at V came to 4 bases and at J to 3 bases, leaving 13 bases not matched to a gene. Germline V lookup: CDR1 SGHRS, CDR2 YFSETQ. The CDR3 runs to 16 residues. The CDR3 DNA is TGCGCCAGCAGCCCCCAGGGACTACCTGCCGACTACGAGCAGTACTTC. Protein product: CASSPQGLPADYEQYF.

The V and J genes are TRBV19 and TRBJ2-6; 11 nucleotides agree with TRBD2. Losses at the gene ends were 5 bases for V and 0 bases for J; bases not matched to a gene: 3. The CDR3 loop spans 17 amino acids. In germline, CDR1 is LNHDA, CDR2 SQIVND (reference sequence). The CDR3 region is CASSALAGGSGANVLTF. The CDR3 DNA is TGTGCCAGTAGTGCCCTAGCGGGGGGCTCTGGGGCCAACGTCCTGACTTTC.

This chain uses TRBV19 with TRBJ2-1, with a tentative D call TRBD1 (5 bases). The V end lost 7 bases, the J end lost 0 bases, and 16 bases lay between the germline ends. The CDR3 is 16 amino acids. In germline, CDR1 is LNHDA, CDR2 SQIVND (reference sequence). The CDR3 coding sequence is TGTGCCAGTACCTACTCCCAGGGCAACTCCTACAATGAGCAGTTCTTC. Protein product: CASTYSQGNSYNEQFF. Supplemented by reference TRBV19 and TRBJ2-1, the full variable domain reads DGGITQSPKYLFRKEGQNVTLSCEQNLNHDAMYWYRQDPGQGLRLIYYSQIVNDFQKGDIAEGYSVSREKKESFPLTVTSAQKNPTAFYLCASTYSQGNSYNEQFFGPGTRLTVL.

This sequence joins TRBV7-2 and TRBJ2-1; 7 nucleotides line up with TRBD2. There are 15 residues in the CDR3. V shed 3 bases and J 3 bases; nucleotides not matched to a gene: 5. CDR1 and CDR2 (germline): SGHTA, FQGNSA. CDR3 protein: CASSFGGGFYNEQFF. The CDR3 nucleotides are TGTGCCAGCAGCTTCGGCGGGGGATTCTACAATGAGCAGTTCTTC.

The V and J genes are TRBV9 and TRBJ2-7; no definite D call. The ends were cut back, 0 bases at V and 5 bases at J, with 15 bases in the middle. The length of the CDR3 is 15 residues. Germline CDR1 and CDR2: SGDLS and YYNGEE. For the CDR3, the DNA is TGTGCCAGCAGCGTAGCCCCTTCTAGATTGAACGAGCAGTACTTC. It translates to CASSVAPSRLNEQYF.

This chain uses TRBV7-3 with TRBJ2-3, with TRBD2 matching over 9 bases. The trim removed 2 bases at V and 6 bases at J, leaving 6 bases unmatched. CDR1 and CDR2 (germline): SGHTA, FQGTGA. The CDR3 runs 15 residues. CDR3 nucleotide sequence: TGTGCCAGCAGCTTAGCGGTAGCGGGAGAGGATACGCAGTATTTT. This gives the protein CASSLAVAGEDTQYF. Variable domain in full (rest from reference TRBV7-3 and TRBJ2-3): GAGVSQTPSNKVTEKGKYVELRCDPISGHTALYWYRQSLGQGPEFLIYFQGTGAADDSGLPNDRFFAVRPEGSVSTLKIQRTERGDSAVYLCASSLAVAGEDTQYFGPGTRLTVL.

This sequence joins TRBV9 and TRBJ1-3; 7 nucleotides line up with TRBD1. Germline CDR1 reads SGDLS; CDR2 reads YYNGEE. Germline trimming cut 0 bases from V and 3 bases from J; bases unmatched to any gene: 9. This CDR3 contains 17 residues. The CDR3 loop reads CASSVATRQGYGNTIYF. CDR3 DNA sequence: TGTGCCAGCAGCGTAGCTACTAGACAGGGTTATGGAAACACCATATATTTT.

V is TRBV11-2 and J is TRBJ2-3, with 11 bases that match TRBD2. Germline loops: CDR1 SGHAT, CDR2 FQNNGV. This CDR3 contains 16 residues. J was trimmed by 6 bases and V by 5 bases; bases with no gene match: 10. The CDR3: CASSIGLAGPRDTQYF. DNA for the CDR3: TGTGCCAGCAGCATCGGACTAGCGGGCCCTAGGGATACGCAGTATTTT.

The V and J genes are TRBV5-1 and TRBJ1-2; 7 positions agree with TRBD1. CDR1 and CDR2 (germline): SGHRS, YFSETQ. The junction had 17 bases not matched to a gene; V was cut back by 3 bases and J by 6 bases. The CDR3 has 17 amino acids. CDR3 nucleotides: TGCGCCAGCAGCTCAACCGGGACAGAACTAATCAGGAATGGCTACACCTTC. Its protein product is CASSSTGTELIRNGYTF.

The CDR3 DNA reads as TGTGCCATCAGGCCCGGGACAACGAACACCGGGGAGCTGTTTTTT. Its protein product is CAIRPGTTNTGELFF. The rearrangement links TRBV10-3 to TRBJ2-2, with D possibly TRBD1 on 6 matching bases. The germline V and J ends were trimmed by 6 bases and 0 bases, with 11 bases remaining between them. There are 15 residues in the CDR3. The germline CDR1 and CDR2 sequences are ENHRY and SYGVKD.

This clone has a handful of counts. The chain has TRBV10-1 and TRBJ2-6; a possible D gene is TRBD1 (6 bases). The CDR3 is 16 amino acids. Trimming shortened V by 6 bases and J by 0 bases, and 12 bases separated the two germline ends. Germline V gives CDR1 WNHNN, CDR2 SYGVQD (reference sequence). The CDR3, as DNA: TGCGCCAGCAGCCGATCAGGGGACTCTGGGGCCAACGTCCTGACTTTC. Translated, it gives CASSRSGDSGANVLTF.

The chain links TRBV15 to TRBJ1-5; perhaps TRBD1 as D (5 bases). Germline V gene lookup returns CDR1 LNHNV and CDR2 YYDKDF (reference sequence). V lost 0 bases, J lost 5 bases, and 14 bases lay in between. The CDR3 covers 16 residues. CDR3 region: CATSRDPGEGHQPQHF. CDR3 sequence (DNA): TGTGCCACCAGCAGAGATCCGGGGGAGGGGCATCAGCCCCAGCATTTT.

The chain has TRBV6-6 and TRBJ2-2; possibly TRBD2 for D (6 bases). CDR3 length: 16 amino acids. Trimming left V 2 bases short and J 4 bases short, with 14 bases between. Germline V gene lookup returns CDR1 MNHNY and CDR2 SVGAGI (reference sequence). Here the CDR3 reads CASSYGTGVGTGELFF. In nucleotides, the CDR3 is TGTGCCAGCAGTTACGGGACTGGCGTTGGCACCGGGGAGCTGTTTTTT.

The CDR3: CASSLFSGGSYEQYF. The CDR3 region has the DNA TGTGCCAGCAGTTTATTTTCGGGGGGATCCTACGAGCAGTACTTC. The J gene is TRBJ2-7, the V gene TRBV27; 7 bases agree with TRBD2. V gave up 1 base and J gave up 1 base; unmatched junction bases: 4. The CDR3 extends over 15 amino acids. CDR1 is MNHEY, CDR2 SMNVEV, per germline (reference sequence).